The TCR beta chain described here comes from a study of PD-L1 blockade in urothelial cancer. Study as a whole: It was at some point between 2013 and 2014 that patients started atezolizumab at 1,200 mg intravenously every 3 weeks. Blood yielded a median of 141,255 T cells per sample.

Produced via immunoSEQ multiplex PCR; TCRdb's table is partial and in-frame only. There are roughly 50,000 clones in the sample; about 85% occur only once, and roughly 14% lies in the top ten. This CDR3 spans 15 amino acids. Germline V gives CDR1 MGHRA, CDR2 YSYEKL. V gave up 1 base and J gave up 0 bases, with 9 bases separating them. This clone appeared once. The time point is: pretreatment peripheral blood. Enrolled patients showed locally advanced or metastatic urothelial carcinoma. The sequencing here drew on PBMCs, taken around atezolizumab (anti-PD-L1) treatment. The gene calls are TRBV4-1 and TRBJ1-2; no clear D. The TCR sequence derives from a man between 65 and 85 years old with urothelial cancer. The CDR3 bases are TGCGCCAGCAGCCAAGCGCCGACAACTAACTATGGCTACACCTTC. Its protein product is CASSQAPTTNYGYTF.